A selection of T cell receptor beta chains follows, all from one sample in a study of blood T cell repertoires in COVID-19. Method: immunoSEQ multiplex PCR; TCRdb's copy keeps in-frame clones and lacks some. The sample holds about 480,000 clones, approximately 91% seen once. Sequenced input: peripheral blood. The receptor source for this set is a woman aged 45-65 years with COVID-19, enrolled during active disease. Both conserved end residues are part of each CDR3. D genes are given only for firm matches. A clone size is listed for some rows: how often the clone was seen (once, few, many), or a class if it is expanded.

V,D,size,J,CDR3,DNA
TRBV19,TRBD1,NA,TRBJ2-5,CASSSGTVGTQYF,TGTGCCAGTAGTTCCGGGACAGTTGGGACCCAGTACTTC
TRBV24-1,NA,once,TRBJ2-3,CATSEPDRDTQYF,TGTGCCACCAGTGAACCCGACAGAGATACGCAGTATTTT
TRBV6-5,NA,NA,TRBJ2-1,CASSYSRGNEQFF,TGTGCCAGCAGTTACTCGAGAGGAAATGAGCAGTTCTTC
TRBV5-3,NA,NA,TRBJ1-1,CARSPNCEVTPEAFF,TGTGCCAGAAGCCCGAATTGTGAGGTGACGCCTGAAGCTTTCTTT
TRBV9,TRBD2,NA,TRBJ2-1,CASSSSGGEIEQFF,TGTGCCAGCAGCTCCAGCGGGGGGGAAATTGAGCAGTTCTTC
TRBV2,TRBD2,NA,TRBJ2-5,CASRLTSGGVETQYF,TGTGCCAGCAGGCTTACTAGCGGGGGGGTCGAGACCCAGTACTTC
TRBV11-2,TRBD2,NA,TRBJ2-1,CASSLWVSGENEQFF,TGTGCCAGCAGCTTGTGGGTTAGCGGGGAAAATGAGCAGTTCTTC
TRBV9,NA,NA,TRBJ2-7,CASSVAPFYEQYF,TGTGCCAGCAGCGTAGCTCCTTTCTACGAGCAGTACTTC
TRBV27,NA,once,TRBJ2-1,CASSVGTNGYNEQFF,TGTGCCAGCAGTGTCGGAACGAACGGGTACAATGAGCAGTTCTTC
TRBV3-1/TRBV3-2,TRBD2,NA,TRBJ2-7,CASSQGLTSGEQYF,TGTGCCAGCAGCCAAGGCCTGACTAGCGGCGAGCAGTACTTC
TRBV24-1,TRBD1,NA,TRBJ2-3,CATSGQFTDTQYF,TGTGCCACCTCGGGACAGTTCACAGATACGCAGTATTTT
TRBV12-3/TRBV12-4,NA,NA,TRBJ1-5,CASSLKGVSPQHF,TGTGCCAGCAGTTTAAAAGGGGTCTCGCCCCAGCATTTT
TRBV7-6,TRBD2,NA,TRBJ2-3,CASSSGEGTDTQYF,TGTGCCAGCAGCTCGGGGGAGGGGACAGATACGCAGTATTTT
TRBV28,NA,NA,TRBJ1-2,CASRLGGSNYGYTF,TGTGCCAGCAGGCTCGGGGGGTCTAACTATGGCTACACCTTC
TRBV7-9,NA,NA,TRBJ1-3,CASSLTGFSGNTIYF,TGTGCCAGCAGCTTAACAGGGTTCTCTGGAAACACCATATATTTT
TRBV5-1,NA,once,TRBJ2-6,CASSLRPGTTSGANVLTF,TGCGCCAGCAGCTTACGCCCGGGAACTACCTCTGGGGCCAACGTCCTGACTTTC
TRBV10-3,TRBD2,NA,TRBJ2-2,CAISSGGGSGELFF,TGTGCCATCAGTAGCGGGGGAGGGTCCGGGGAGCTGTTTTTT
TRBV5-5,TRBD1,NA,TRBJ1-1,CASSGTGGTEAFF,TGTGCCAGCAGCGGGACAGGGGGAACTGAAGCTTTCTTT
TRBV29-1,NA,NA,TRBJ1-1,CSSGLGTEAFF,TGCAGTTCTGGACTGGGCACTGAAGCTTTCTTT
TRBV6-5,NA,NA,TRBJ2-3,CASKEGGTDTQYF,TGTGCCAGCAAAGAGGGCGGAACAGATACGCAGTATTTT
TRBV5-1,TRBD1,NA,TRBJ2-7,CASSLSPGQGTYEQYF,TGCGCCAGCAGCCTATCACCGGGACAGGGAACCTACGAGCAGTACTTC
TRBV9,NA,NA,TRBJ1-2,CASSPEGGVGYTF,TGTGCCAGCAGCCCCGAGGGAGGGGTAGGCTACACCTTC
TRBV3-1/TRBV3-2,NA,NA,TRBJ2-1,CASSPGLGGVGGEQFF,TGTGCCAGCAGCCCAGGGCTAGGCGGGGTGGGAGGTGAGCAGTTCTTC
TRBV28,NA,NA,TRBJ2-1,CASRSPGEGKEQFF,TGTGCCAGCAGATCACCCGGAGAGGGTAAGGAGCAGTTCTTC
TRBV11-2,TRBD2,NA,TRBJ2-3,CASSLGLATTDTQYF,TGTGCCAGCAGCTTGGGACTAGCCACCACAGATACGCAGTATTTT
TRBV18,TRBD1,NA,TRBJ2-7,CASSKAGTGTEQYF,TGTGCCAGCTCAAAAGCTGGGACAGGGACCGAGCAGTACTTC
TRBV6-5,TRBD1,NA,TRBJ2-1,CASSYFRDRGLDEQFF,TGTGCCAGCAGTTACTTCCGGGACAGGGGGCTCGATGAGCAGTTCTTC
TRBV5-1,NA,NA,TRBJ1-4,CASSFGALNRADNEKLFF,TGCGCCAGCAGCTTCGGTGCCCTTAACAGGGCCGATAATGAAAAACTGTTTTTT
TRBV25-1,TRBD1,NA,TRBJ2-5,CASSEYSGQGAGETQYF,TGTGCCAGCAGTGAATATTCCGGACAGGGGGCAGGAGAGACCCAGTACTTC
TRBV28,NA,NA,TRBJ2-7,CASSVPKGFSYEQYF,TGTGCCAGCAGTGTTCCAAAGGGGTTTTCCTACGAGCAGTACTTC
TRBV4-1,NA,NA,TRBJ2-2,CASSHDGAGSGTGELFF,TGCGCCAGCAGCCACGATGGAGCAGGGTCGGGCACCGGGGAGCTGTTTTTT
TRBV12-3/TRBV12-4,NA,NA,TRBJ1-6,CASKGGESSPLHF,TGTGCCAGCAAGGGGGGGGAGAGTTCACCCCTCCACTTT
TRBV12-3/TRBV12-4,NA,NA,TRBJ2-1,CASSSPNNEQFF,TGTGCCAGCAGTTCCCCAAACAATGAGCAGTTCTTC
TRBV5-5,TRBD1,NA,TRBJ1-2,CASSPTGTGRPYGYTF,TGTGCCAGCAGCCCGACAGGGACCGGCCGCCCCTATGGCTACACCTTC
TRBV5-1,TRBD2,once,TRBJ2-1,CASSPTSASSYNEQFF,TGCGCCAGCAGCCCCACTAGCGCGTCCTCCTACAATGAGCAGTTCTTC
TRBV21-1,NA,NA,TRBJ2-4,CASSKGRRLAGEVNIQYF,TGTGCCAGCAGCAAAGGGAGGAGGCTAGCGGGGGAGGTAAACATTCAGTACTTC
TRBV5-1,NA,NA,TRBJ1-2,CASSDPLQLYNYGYTF,TGCGCCAGCAGCGACCCCCTACAGCTGTACAACTATGGCTACACCTTC
TRBV2,TRBD2,NA,TRBJ2-7,CASQPTGGGYEQYF,TGTGCCAGCCAACCAACGGGAGGGGGCTACGAGCAGTACTTC
TRBV3-1/TRBV3-2,NA,few,TRBJ2-1,CASSSPMGGSNEQFF,TGTGCCAGCAGTTCTCCCATGGGGGGTAGCAATGAGCAGTTCTTC
TRBV6-5,NA,NA,TRBJ1-4,CASSYSTREKLFF,TGTGCCAGCAGTTACTCGACACGGGAAAAACTGTTTTTT
TRBV3-1/TRBV3-2,NA,NA,TRBJ2-1,CASSPTGEARNEQFF,TGTGCCAGCAGCCCGACAGGCGAAGCCCGCAATGAGCAGTTCTTC
TRBV12-5,NA,NA,TRBJ1-4,CASGLVEYSWNEKLFF,TGTGCTAGTGGTTTGGTAGAGTACAGCTGGAATGAAAAACTGTTTTTT
TRBV30,TRBD1,NA,TRBJ1-4,CAWSTGGGEKLFF,TGTGCCTGGAGCACAGGGGGCGGTGAAAAACTGTTTTTT
TRBV4-1,NA,NA,TRBJ2-3,CASSHRGQGTDTQYF,TGCGCCAGCAGCCACAGAGGGCAGGGCACAGATACGCAGTATTTT
TRBV5-1,NA,NA,TRBJ1-5,CASSWDWTQTERDNQPQHF,TGCGCCAGCAGCTGGGATTGGACTCAGACCGAAAGGGACAATCAGCCCCAGCATTTT
TRBV10-3,TRBD1,NA,TRBJ1-4,CAISEPSGGTTNEKLFF,TGTGCCATCAGTGAGCCCTCAGGGGGTACGACTAATGAAAAACTGTTTTTT
TRBV5-8,NA,once,TRBJ2-7,CASSFRARGSSYEQYF,TGTGCCAGCAGCTTCCGAGCGAGGGGGAGCTCCTACGAGCAGTACTTC
TRBV5-4,NA,NA,TRBJ2-6,CASSRDSGANVLTF,TGTGCCAGCAGTCGGGACTCTGGGGCCAACGTCCTGACTTTC
TRBV30,TRBD1,NA,TRBJ2-5,CAWSEQGPAETQYF,TGTGCCTGGAGTGAACAGGGGCCGGCGGAGACCCAGTACTTC